Below, 15 T cell receptor beta chains from the same sample are listed, as sequenced in a study of blood T cell repertoires in COVID-19. The protocol was immunoSEQ multiplex PCR, while the TCRdb copy is restricted to in-frame clones and leaves out a portion. The sample includes about 200,000 clones, approximately 87% of them seen just once. The sample taken for sequencing was peripheral blood. The receptors here all came from a woman aged 45-65 years with acute or convalescent COVID-19.

The chain employs TRBV24-1 and TRBJ2-3; D gene uncertain. The CDR3 extends over 15 amino acids. CDR1 is KGHDR and CDR2 is SFDVKD in the germline V gene. Trimming stripped 5 bases from V and 6 bases from J, with 17 bases between. Here the CDR3 reads CATSGSSSPLDTQYF. CDR3 DNA: TGTGCCACCAGTGGTTCCTCTAGTCCCCTTGATACGCAGTATTTT.

The V and J genes are TRBV29-1 and TRBJ2-3; 8 bases fit TRBD2. Per the germline V gene, CDR1 is SQVTM and CDR2 is ANQGSEA. This CDR3 has 13 residues. V lost 3 bases and J lost 5; bases outside the gene matches: 4. The CDR3 sequence is CSVERGARDTQYF. CDR3 coding DNA: TGCAGCGTTGAGCGGGGGGCAAGAGATACGCAGTATTTT.

The rearrangement uses TRBV11-2 and TRBJ1-1; D gene uncertain. The CDR3 spans 13 residues. Trimming removed 0 bases at V and 4 bases at J, with 6 bases between. From germline, CDR1 is SGHAT and CDR2 FQNNGV. The CDR3 sequence is CASSLEQFTEAFF. Written as DNA, the CDR3 is TGTGCCAGCAGCTTAGAGCAGTTCACTGAAGCTTTCTTT.

This chain connects TRBV19 to TRBJ1-5; 9 bases align to TRBD1. The V gene end was trimmed by 5 bases and the J gene end by 6 bases; junction bases not matched to a gene: 8. CDR1 and CDR2 (germline): LNHDA, SQIVND (reference sequence). The CDR3 runs 15 residues. CDR3 sequence (DNA): TGTGCCAGTAGTCCCCAGACAGGGGGTGGTCAGCCCCAGCATTTT. Translation gives CASSPQTGGGQPQHF.

The chain is built from TRBV18 and TRBJ2-7; TRBD1 aligns across 8 bases. This CDR3 is built from 11 residues. CDR1 is KGHSH and CDR2 is LQKENI in the germline V gene. The V segment lost 3 bases and the J segment 10 bases; nucleotides outside the gene matches: 2. The CDR3: CASSPDRGQYF. CDR3 in DNA: TGTGCCAGCTCACCCGACAGGGGACAGTACTTC.

V and J are TRBV11-2 and TRBJ1-2; D is uncertain. V dropped 0 bases and J dropped 8 bases, with 10 bases sitting between them. From germline, CDR1 is SGHAT and CDR2 FQNNGV. The CDR3 has 13 amino acids. The CDR3 spells CASSLDPGRGYTF. The CDR3 DNA reads as TGTGCCAGCAGCTTAGACCCGGGGAGAGGCTACACCTTC.

The chain is built from TRBV7-2 and TRBJ1-2, with D uncertain. Germline loops: CDR1 SGHTA, CDR2 FQGNSA. The CDR3 runs 17 residues. V was shortened by 1 base and J by 7 bases, with 22 bases between the two germline ends. The CDR3 spells CASSLGGGLAGERGYTF. The CDR3 nucleotides read TGTGCCAGCAGCTTAGGGGGAGGACTAGCGGGAGAACGTGGCTACACCTTC.

The J gene is TRBJ1-3, the V gene TRBV11-2; D possibly corresponds to TRBD1 (5 bases). Trimming took 1 base from V and 0 from J, leaving 10 bases between them. The CDR3 totals 16 residues. The V gene's germline CDR1 is SGHAT and CDR2 FQNNGV. CDR3 loop: CASSLGHQGSGNTIYF. CDR3 sequence (DNA): TGTGCCAGCAGCTTAGGCCATCAGGGCTCTGGAAACACCATATATTTT.

CDR3 nucleotides: TGTGCCAGCAGGACAGGGCGGACCGGGGAGCTGTTTTTT. This encodes CASRTGRTGELFF. The rearrangement uses TRBV6-5 and TRBJ2-2, with TRBD1 matching over 7 bases. Germline V lookup: CDR1 MNHEY, CDR2 SVGAGI. V was pared by 6 bases and J by 5 bases, with 3 bases of the junction left unmatched. CDR3 length: 13 residues.

The chain carries TRBV2 and TRBJ1-5; 10 nucleotides line up with TRBD1. The CDR3 is 17 residues long. Germline V lookup: CDR1 SNHLY, CDR2 FYNNEI. Trimming took 3 bases from V and 0 from J; bases not matched to a gene: 5. CDR3 sequence: CASSEGQGRISNQPQHF. CDR3 in DNA: TGTGCCAGCAGTGAGGGACAGGGGAGGATTAGCAATCAGCCCCAGCATTTT. The full variable domain, rest sourced from reference TRBV2 and TRBJ1-5, is EPEVTQTPSHQVTQMGQEVILRCVPISNHLYFYWYRQILGQKVEFLVSFYNNEISEKSEIFDDQFSVERPDGSNFTLKIRSTKLEDSAMYFCASSEGQGRISNQPQHFGDGTRLSIL.

The chain combines TRBV4-1 with TRBJ2-7, with D possibly matching TRBD2 (7 bases). V lost 4 bases, J lost 3 bases, and 19 bases lay in between. The CDR3 covers 16 residues. Germline CDR1 and CDR2: MGHRA and YSYEKL. Written as DNA, the CDR3 is TGCGCCAGCAGCCCGACTGGGCGGGGGCGAGTCTACGAGCAGTACTTC. Its protein product is CASSPTGRGRVYEQYF.

This clone was seen just once. The V gene is TRBV27, the J gene TRBJ2-7, with D possibly being TRBD1 (7 bases). V was shortened by 11 bases and J by 3 bases, with 23 bases between the two germline ends. The CDR3 spans 15 residues. Germline V gives CDR1 MNHEY, CDR2 SMNVEV (reference sequence). The CDR3 nucleotides are TGTGCCCACCTGATCACGGGGGACAGCCGCTACGAGCAGTACTTC. Translating gives CAHLITGDSRYEQYF.

The chain recombines TRBV4-2 with TRBJ2-3, with a weak D call TRBD1 (6 bases). This CDR3 contains 12 residues. The germline V and J ends were trimmed by 2 bases and 6 bases, with 6 bases remaining between them. CDR1 and CDR2 from the germline V gene are LGHNA and YNFKEQ. The CDR3 bases are TGTGCCAGCAGCCAAAGGGGGGATACGCAGTATTTT. Translating gives CASSQRGDTQYF.

This clone was observed a single time. The CDR3 nucleotides read TGTGCCAGTAGTCCCCGTTTAGCGGGGGGGACTAGCACAGATACGCAGTATTTT. Translation: CASSPRLAGGTSTDTQYF. This sequence joins TRBV19 and TRBJ2-3; 11 nucleotides agree with TRBD2. The CDR3 spans 18 residues. Germline CDR1 LNHDA, CDR2 SQIVND (reference sequence). Trimming removed 5 bases from V and 0 bases from J; junction bases left unmatched: 10.

The DNA for the CDR3 is TGTGCCAGCAGCTTAGCACCAGGGGGAGGAAACACCATATATTTT. Its protein product is CASSLAPGGGNTIYF. The chain employs TRBV7-2 and TRBJ1-3; TRBD1 matches 7 bases. The length of the CDR3 is 15 residues. With 0 bases clipped from V and 4 bases from J, the junction kept 3 bases outside the gene matches. CDR1 and CDR2 (germline): SGHTA, FQGNSA.